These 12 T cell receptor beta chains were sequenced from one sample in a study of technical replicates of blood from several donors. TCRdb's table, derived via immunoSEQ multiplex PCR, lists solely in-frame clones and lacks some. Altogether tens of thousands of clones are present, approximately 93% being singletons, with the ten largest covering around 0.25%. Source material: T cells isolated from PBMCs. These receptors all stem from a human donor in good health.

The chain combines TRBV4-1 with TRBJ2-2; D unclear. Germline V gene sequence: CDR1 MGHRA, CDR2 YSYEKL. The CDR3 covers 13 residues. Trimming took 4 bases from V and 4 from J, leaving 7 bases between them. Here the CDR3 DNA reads TGCGCCAGCAGCCCGCACACCACCGGGGAGCTGTTTTTT. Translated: CASSPHTTGELFF.

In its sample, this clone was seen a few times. The chain's CDR3 is CASRKTGENTEAFF. The CDR3 DNA reads as TGTGCCAGCAGGAAAACAGGGGAGAACACTGAAGCTTTCTTT. The chain has TRBV7-2 and TRBJ1-1, with 7 nucleotides matching TRBD1. The germline V gene encodes CDR1 SGHTA and CDR2 FQGNSA. CDR3 length: 14 amino acids. V was clipped by 6 bases and J by 1 base; unmatched bases: 5.

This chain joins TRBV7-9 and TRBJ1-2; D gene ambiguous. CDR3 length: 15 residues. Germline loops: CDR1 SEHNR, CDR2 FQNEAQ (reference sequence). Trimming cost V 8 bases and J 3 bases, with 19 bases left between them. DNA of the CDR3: TGTGCCAGCCCAATACCAGGCATAAAAGACTATGGCTACACCTTC. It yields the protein CASPIPGIKDYGYTF.

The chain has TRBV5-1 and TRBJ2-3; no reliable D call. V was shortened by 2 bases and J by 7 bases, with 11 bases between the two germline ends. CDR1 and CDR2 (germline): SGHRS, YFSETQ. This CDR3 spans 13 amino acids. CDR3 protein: CASSFDQLNTQYF. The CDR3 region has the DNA TGCGCCAGCAGCTTTGATCAACTAAATACGCAGTATTTT.

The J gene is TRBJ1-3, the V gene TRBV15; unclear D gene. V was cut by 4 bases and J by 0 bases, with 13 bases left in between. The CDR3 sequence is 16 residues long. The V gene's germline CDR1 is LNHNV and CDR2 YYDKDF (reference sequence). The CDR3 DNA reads TGTGCCACCAGCAAGGACTTCTACAACTCTGGAAACACCATATATTTT. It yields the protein CATSKDFYNSGNTIYF. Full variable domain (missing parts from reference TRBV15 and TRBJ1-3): DAMVIQNPRYQVTQFGKPVTLSCSQTLNHNVMYWYQQKSSQAPKLLFHYYDKDFNNEADTPDNFQSRRPNTSFCFLDIRSPGLGDTAMYLCATSKDFYNSGNTIYFGEGSWLTVV.

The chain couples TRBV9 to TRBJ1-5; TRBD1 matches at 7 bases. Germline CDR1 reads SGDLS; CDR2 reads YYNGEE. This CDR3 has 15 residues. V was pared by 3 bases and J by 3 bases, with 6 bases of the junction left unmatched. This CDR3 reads CASSANTGVNQPQHF. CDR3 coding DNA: TGTGCCAGCAGCGCAAATACAGGGGTCAATCAGCCCCAGCATTTT.

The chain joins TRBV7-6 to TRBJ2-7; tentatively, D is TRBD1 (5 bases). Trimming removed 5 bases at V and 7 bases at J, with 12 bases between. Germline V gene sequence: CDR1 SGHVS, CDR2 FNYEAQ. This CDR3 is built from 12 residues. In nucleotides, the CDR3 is TGTGCCAGCAGCCTACGTGGGGCGGAGCAGTACTTC. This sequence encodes CASSLRGAEQYF.

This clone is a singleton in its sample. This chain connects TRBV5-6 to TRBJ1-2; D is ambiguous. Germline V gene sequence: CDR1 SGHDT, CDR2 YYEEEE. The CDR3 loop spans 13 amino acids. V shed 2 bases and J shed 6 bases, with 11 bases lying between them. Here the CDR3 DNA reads TGTGCCAGCAGCTTCGTAGGGAGGAATGGCTACACCTTC. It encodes CASSFVGRNGYTF.

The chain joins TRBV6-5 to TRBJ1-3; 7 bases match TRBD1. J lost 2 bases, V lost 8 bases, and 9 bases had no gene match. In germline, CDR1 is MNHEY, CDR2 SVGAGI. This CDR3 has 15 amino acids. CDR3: CASGWKGATGNTIYF. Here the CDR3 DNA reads TGTGCCAGCGGGTGGAAGGGGGCGACTGGAAACACCATATATTTT.

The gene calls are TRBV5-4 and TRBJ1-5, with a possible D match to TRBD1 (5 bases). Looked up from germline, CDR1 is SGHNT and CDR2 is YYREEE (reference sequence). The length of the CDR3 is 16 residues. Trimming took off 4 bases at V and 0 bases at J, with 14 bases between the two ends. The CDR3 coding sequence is TGTGCCAGCAGCGCGGGGGGGGTGGATAGCAATCAGCCCCAGCATTTT. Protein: CASSAGGVDSNQPQHF.

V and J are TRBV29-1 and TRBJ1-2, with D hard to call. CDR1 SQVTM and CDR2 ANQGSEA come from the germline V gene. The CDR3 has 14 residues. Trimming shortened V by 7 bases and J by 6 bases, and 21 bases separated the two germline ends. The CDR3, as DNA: TGCAGCGCTGCCCAACAGCAGCCTTATGATGGCTACACCTTC. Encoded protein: CSAAQQQPYDGYTF.

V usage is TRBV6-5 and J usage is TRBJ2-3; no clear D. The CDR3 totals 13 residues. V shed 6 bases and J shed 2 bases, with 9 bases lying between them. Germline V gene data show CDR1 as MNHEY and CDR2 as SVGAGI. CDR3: CASRVGYTDTQYF. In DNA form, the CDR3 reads TGTGCCAGCAGGGTCGGGTACACAGATACGCAGTATTTT.